Shown below are 23 T cell receptor beta chains from a single sample sequenced in a study of T cells in Graves' hyperthyroidism and ophthalmopathy. TCR beta CDR3 sequences were amplified from RNA transcripts. With the HTBI primer set, the TCR CDR3 went through a first round of RT-PCR. TCRdb re-derived calls from the multiplex PCR reads in MiXCR, one entry per CDR3 protein. Here the sample spans hundreds of thousands of distinct CDR3 sequences, around a fifth being singletons. The specimen was blood. Receptor source: a woman in her 70s with Graves' ophthalmopathy.

This sequence joins TRBV6-1 and TRBJ2-3; 9 bases are a match to TRBD2. Per the germline V gene, CDR1 is MNHNS and CDR2 is SASEGT. The CDR3 extends over 15 amino acids. Trimming at V came to 1 base and at J to 5 bases, leaving 4 bases not matched to a gene. The CDR3, as DNA: TGTGCCAGCAGTGAAGTGCGGGAGGGCCAAGATACGCAGTATTTT. Translating it yields CASSEVREGQDTQYF.

The V call is TRBV29-1, the J call TRBJ1-3; D remains ambiguous. Looked up from germline, CDR1 is SQVTM and CDR2 is ANQGSEA. The V and J ends lost 6 bases and 4 bases respectively, with 13 bases between them. The CDR3 runs 13 residues. The CDR3 region has the DNA TGCAGCGTACAACTACTGGTGGGAAACACCATATATTTT. The encoded protein is CSVQLLVGNTIYF.

This clonotype has only a few counts. V is TRBV30 and J is TRBJ2-7; D unresolved. Trimming removed 0 bases from V and 2 bases from J, with 11 bases in between. Germline CDR1 GTSNPN, CDR2 SVGIG (reference sequence). The CDR3 totals 14 residues. CDR3 sequence reads: CAWSVGRVTYEQYF. CDR3 DNA sequence: TGTGCCTGGAGTGTAGGTAGGGTAACCTACGAGCAGTACTTC.

Regarding this clonotype: The junction does not match germline at one end; this may be a read error. V usage is TRBV3-1 and J usage is TRBJ1-1, with D possibly being TRBD1 (6 bases). Germline CDR1 LGHDT, CDR2 YNNKEL (reference sequence). The CDR3 totals 14 residues. CDR3 amino acids: CASSQGGRNTEALF. The CDR3 region has the DNA TGTGCCAGCAGCCAAGGGGGGCGAAACACTGAAGCTCTCTTT.

This clonotype was recorded a few times. The genes are TRBV12-5 and TRBJ2-4; D perhaps matches TRBD1 (5 bases). CDR1 LGHNT and CDR2 FRNRAP come from the germline V gene. V was pared by 6 bases and J by 0 bases, with 15 bases between. The CDR3 has 16 amino acids. CDR3 nucleotides: TGTGCTAGTGGGTCGACAGCGATCCTAGCCAAAAACATTCAGTACTTC. It translates to CASGSTAILAKNIQYF.

This clonotype was observed a few times. The chain has TRBV4-1 and TRBJ1-1; D gene uncertain. CDR1 MGHRA and CDR2 YSYEKL come from the germline V gene. Trimming took off 0 bases at V and 10 bases at J, with 9 bases between the two ends. This CDR3 comprises 12 residues. The CDR3 DNA follows: TGCGCCAGCAGCCAAGAGGGCGCCAGAGCTTTCTTT. This translates into CASSQEGARAFF.

The sample holds one count of this clonotype. The J gene is TRBJ2-3, the V gene TRBV6-1; 11 bases align to TRBD1. After removal of 1 base from V and 4 bases from J, the junction contained 10 bases not matched to a gene. The CDR3 runs to 18 residues. Germline loops: CDR1 MNHNS, CDR2 SASEGT. CDR3 DNA sequence: TGTGCCAGCAGTGAAGTCGGTCCAGGACAGGGGGCGTCAGATACGCAGTATTTT. Protein sequence: CASSEVGPGQGASDTQYF.

Turning to this clonotype: This could be a read error, since a much larger clone is one nucleotide away. The rearrangement links TRBV9 to TRBJ1-1, with a weak D call TRBD1 (6 bases). Trimming took 4 bases from V and 1 from J, leaving 8 bases between them. The germline V gene has CDR1 SGDLS and CDR2 YYNGEE. The CDR3 length is 13 residues. The CDR3 nucleotides read TGTGCCAGCAGCCGGGGGCCGAACACTGAAGCTTTCTTT. It is translated as CASSRGPNTEAFF.

The V gene is TRBV2, the J gene TRBJ1-2; D is ambiguous. CDR3 length: 11 residues. Looked up from germline, CDR1 is SNHLY and CDR2 is FYNNEI. The V end was cut by 3 bases, the J end by 7 bases, with 6 bases between. The CDR3: CASSDGVGYTF. The CDR3 coding sequence is TGTGCCAGCAGTGACGGGGTTGGCTACACCTTC.

The chain is built from TRBV10-3 and TRBJ1-5; D is unresolved. The CDR3 spans 14 residues. CDR1 ENHRY and CDR2 SYGVKD come from the germline V gene. With 3 bases removed from V and 8 bases from J, the gap between germline ends came to 14 bases. The CDR3: CAISDGGGVEPQHF. The CDR3, as DNA: TGTGCCATCAGTGACGGAGGTGGTGTAGAGCCCCAGCATTTT.

The table lists this clonotype with a few counts. The chain employs TRBV7-8 and TRBJ1-1, with D possibly being TRBD1 (6 bases). Germline CDR1 and CDR2: SGHVS and FQNEAQ. This CDR3 contains 15 residues. The V gene lost 6 bases and the J gene lost 0 bases, with 14 bases spanning the gap. The CDR3 sequence is CASRAGGGLNTEAFF. CDR3 bases: TGTGCCAGCAGAGCGGGGGGGGGCCTGAACACTGAAGCTTTCTTT.

The chain employs TRBV6-5 and TRBJ1-1; D call uncertain. The CDR3 sequence is 15 residues long. Between the trimmed V and J ends, which lost 0 bases and 0 bases, there was a span of 8 bases. CDR1 is MNHEY, CDR2 SVGAGI, per germline. In DNA, the CDR3 is TGTGCCAGCAGTTACTCGATTCTGCTGAACACTGAAGCTTTCTTT. Translating gives CASSYSILLNTEAFF.

This clonotype has a count of ten or more. The chain joins TRBV7-8 to TRBJ2-2; 10 nucleotides agree with TRBD2. The V and J ends lost 5 bases and 6 bases, in that order; junction bases with no gene match: 9. The CDR3 consists of 16 residues. CDR1 and CDR2 (germline): SGHVS, FQNEAQ. CDR3 amino acids: CASSPVTSGIPGELFF. The CDR3 DNA reads as TGTGCCAGCAGCCCTGTCACTAGCGGGATTCCCGGGGAGCTGTTTTTT.

This clonotype turned up a few times. The chain is built from TRBV12-3 or TRBV12-4 and TRBJ1-2, with D hard to call. Deletions cut 2 bases from V and 8 bases from J, with 12 bases between. CDR3 length: 13 amino acids. The chain's CDR3 is CASSLSSSGGYTF. Here the CDR3 DNA reads TGTGCCAGCAGTTTATCTTCGTCGGGCGGCTACACCTTC.

The V and J genes are TRBV5-1 and TRBJ2-5; perhaps TRBD2 as D (5 bases). This CDR3 has 15 amino acids. The germline V and J ends were trimmed by 1 base and 5 bases, with 15 bases remaining between them. Germline loops: CDR1 SGHRS, CDR2 YFSETQ. DNA for the CDR3: TGCGCCAGCAGCTTGTCGGTGGGAGTAGGCGAGACCCAGTACTTC. Protein sequence: CASSLSVGVGETQYF. Full variable domain (remainder filled in from reference TRBV5-1 and TRBJ2-5): KAGVTQTPRYLIKTRGQQVTLSCSPISGHRSVSWYQQTPGQGLQFLFEYFSETQRNKGNFPGRFSGRQFSNSRSEMNVSTLELGDSALYLCASSLSVGVGETQYFGPGTRLLVL.

This clonotype appeared a few times. The chain is built from TRBV5-1 and TRBJ1-2; TRBD1 matches 7 bases. Unmatched junction bases numbered 3, after V lost 2 bases and J lost 2 bases. The germline gives CDR1 SGHRS, CDR2 YFSETQ. This CDR3 region has 14 residues. Here the CDR3 reads CASSFGTENYGYTF. The CDR3 DNA reads TGCGCCAGCAGCTTCGGGACAGAGAACTATGGCTACACCTTC.

This clonotype was picked up many times. CDR3 coding DNA: TGTGCCAGCAGCTTAGGTGGCCCAGGGCTGGATCGCACAGATACGCAGTATTTT. This translates into CASSLGGPGLDRTDTQYF. The chain employs TRBV7-6 and TRBJ2-3; possibly TRBD1 for D (5 bases). Germline assignment: CDR1 SGHVS and CDR2 FNYEAQ. The CDR3 contains 18 residues. V lost 1 base and J lost 1, with 18 bases in between.

The chain recombines TRBV5-1 with TRBJ2-3, with no clear D. The ends were cut back, 6 bases at V and 6 bases at J, with 11 bases in the middle. The germline gives CDR1 SGHRS, CDR2 YFSETQ. The CDR3 loop spans 12 amino acids. The CDR3 sequence: CASTSSVDTQYF. DNA for the CDR3: TGCGCCAGCACCTCCTCGGTGGATACGCAGTATTTT.

The chain combines TRBV29-1 with TRBJ2-7; TRBD1 aligns across 9 bases. The J segment lost 3 bases and the V segment lost 5 bases, leaving 8 bases of the junction unmatched. The CDR3 consists of 14 residues. The V gene's germline CDR1 is SQVTM and CDR2 ANQGSEA. CDR3 in DNA: TGCAGCGTTTCTCCGGGACAGGGACTCTACGAGCAGTACTTC. Its translation is CSVSPGQGLYEQYF.

The genes are TRBV20-1 and TRBJ2-7; 13 nucleotides align to TRBD2. Germline CDR1 reads DFQATT; CDR2 reads SNEGSKA (reference sequence). The CDR3 runs 16 residues. The ends lost 3 bases at V and 7 bases at J; junction bases unmatched: 12. This CDR3 is CSAREPGLAGVGEQYF. CDR3 nucleotides: TGCAGTGCTAGGGAACCCGGACTAGCGGGAGTCGGGGAGCAGTACTTC.

The DNA of the CDR3 is TGCAGTGCCCTCTTCGGCAGTCAAACGGAGACCCAGTACTTC. It translates to CSALFGSQTETQYF. This sequence joins TRBV20-1 and TRBJ2-5; no firm D call. Germline values: CDR1 DFQATT, CDR2 SNEGSKA (reference sequence). Deletions cut 6 bases from V and 5 bases from J, with 19 bases between. The CDR3 length is 14 residues.

This clonotype was observed a handful of times. The chain employs TRBV19 and TRBJ1-1; maybe TRBD1 (6 bases). The CDR3 loop spans 15 amino acids. Trimming left V 5 bases short and J 5 bases short, with 18 bases between. Germline V gene sequence: CDR1 LNHDA, CDR2 SQIVND (reference sequence). The CDR3, as DNA: TGTGCCAGTAGTTCCCAATCAACAGGGAGAACTGAAGCTTTCTTT. Protein sequence: CASSSQSTGRTEAFF.

This clonotype was counted between two and nine times. The chain recombines TRBV12-3 or TRBV12-4 with TRBJ2-4; D call uncertain. This CDR3 contains 12 residues. V dropped 2 bases and J dropped 5 bases, with 4 bases sitting between them. For the CDR3, the DNA is TGTGCCAGCAGTTTACAGCAAAACATTCAGTACTTC. Its translation: CASSLQQNIQYF.